Below, one T cell receptor beta chain is given with its context. Its antigen remains unidentified. Measured with immunoSEQ multiplex PCR; TCRdb has only the in-frame clones, and not every one. Seen here are approximately 88,000 clones, about 94% observed once, and the top ten hold about 0.2%. With V trimmed by 4 bases and J by 0 bases, 6 bases remained unmatched. Germline CDR1 and CDR2: SGHRS and YFSETQ. This CDR3 is built from 16 residues. The data derive from a study of graft-versus-host responses after intestinal transplantation. Broader study findings: GvH clonotypes were identified within recipient marrow, with a subset emerging first in ileum or blood. Early declines in HvG clones that occurred post-transplant were associated with peak circulating GvH clone levels.

The chain uses TRBV5-1 and TRBJ1-3, with TRBD1 matching 8 bases. The sequenced sample was unstimulated CD4+ T cells sorted from spleen or lymph node cells, obtained before transplant. The sequence was collected from a human donor who was the organ donor for an intestinal transplant. The CDR3 DNA reads TGCGCCAGCAGCCTCCAGGGGGCAACCTCTGGAAACACCATATATTTT. Translation gives CASSLQGATSGNTIYF.